This TCR beta chain was documented in a study of vaccination and CD4 T cells after COVID-19. Study details: The peptides that stimulated the cells were overlapping spike peptides from SARS-CoV-2, HCoV-NL63, HCoV-OC43 and HCoV-229E. Control cultures, each given a CEFX pool, an HIV-1 Nef pool, or no peptide, were included.

With 6 bases clipped from V and 0 bases from J, the junction kept 7 bases outside the gene matches. The CDR3 runs to 15 residues. The germline V gene has CDR1 SEHNR and CDR2 FQNEAQ (reference sequence). As regards this clonotype: Its specificity is not known.

Treatment indicated: roughly ten-day PBMC culture with coronavirus spike peptide pools or control peptides (ViraFEST assay). Study-wide results and limits: With convalescent patients, a median 86.3% of reactive clones emerged solely after vaccination.

An Oncomine TCR Beta short-read assay was used to sequence the DNA from cultured CD4+ T cells. TCRdb passed the PCR reads through MiXCR, listing each CDR3 protein once. The sample yields almost 6,000 distinct CDR3 sequences, 45% to 60% seen once. This clonotype was obtained from a human donor who had recovered from COVID-19. V and J are TRBV7-9 and TRBJ1-1, with 7 bases lining up with TRBD1. Sequencing input: CD4+ T cells from blood, cultured in vitro. The CDR3 nucleotides are TGTGCCAGCAGATTTGACAGGGCCTTGAACACTGAAGCTTTCTTT. Amino acid sequence: CASRFDRALNTEAFF.